A selection of T cell receptor beta chains follows, all from one sample in a study of tumor and adjacent non-tumor tissue in lung cancer. MiXCR, applied by TCRdb to the multiplex PCR reads, yields one record per CDR3 protein. Here the sample spans approximately 79,000 distinct CDR3 sequences, around 76% being singletons. Material for sequencing was distant non-tumor lung tissue. The receptors originated from a man in his sixties or seventies with non-small cell lung cancer. Both conserved end residues are part of each CDR3. The order of the fields is D gene, clone size, V gene, CDR3 length, J gene, CDR3 protein, CDR3 DNA. The D gene is left open where the match is weak. Size is stated for part of the rows, as once, few or many counts, or as a class when the clone is expanded.

.	once	TRBV6-6	13	TRBJ2-1	CASSSHGSGAQFF	TGTGCCAGCAGTTCACATGGCTCGGGTGCGCAGTTCTTC
TRBD1	.	TRBV6-5	12	TRBJ1-1	CASNTGDTEAFF	TGTGCCAGCAACACAGGGGACACTGAAGCTTTCTTT
.	.	TRBV6-2/TRBV6-3	13	TRBJ2-7	CASIRGADYEQHF	TGTGCCAGCATCCGGGGGGCCGATTACGAGCAGCACTTC
.	.	TRBV30	17	TRBJ2-5	CVSPLSPGDSREETQYF	TGTGTCTCACCACTTTCCCCGGGCGACTCAAGGGAGGAGACCCAGTACTTC
TRBD1	.	TRBV20-1	13	TRBJ2-3	CSAGTGGGDTQYF	TGCAGTGCTGGGACAGGGGGGGGAGATACGCAGTATTTT
.	.	TRBV11-1	17	TRBJ2-2	CASSLGPWTLNTVELFF	TGTGCCAGCAGCTTAGGGCCCTGGACACTAAACACCGTGGAGCTGTTTTTT
.	.	TRBV4-1	13	TRBJ1-1	CASSTQDGTEAFF	TGCGCCAGCAGCACCCAGGATGGGACTGAAGCTTTCTTT
TRBD1	.	TRBV28	16	TRBJ2-3	CASSPGQTCTTDTQYF	TGTGCCAGCAGCCCGGGACAGACCTGTACCACAGATACGCAGTATTTT
TRBD2	many	TRBV10-2	16	TRBJ2-3	CASRTAGDTSTDTQYF	TGCGCCAGCAGGACAGCGGGGGACACTAGCACAGATACGCAGTATTTT
.	few	TRBV30	14	TRBJ1-1	CASRSGIWNTEAFF	TGTGCCTCTAGGTCAGGGATTTGGAACACTGAAGCTTTCTTT
TRBD1	many	TRBV28	14	TRBJ1-1	CASSPHRGPTEAFF	TGTGCCAGCAGTCCCCACAGGGGGCCGACTGAAGCTTTCTTT
.	.	TRBV6-6	13	TRBJ1-3	CASSPSGLRTIYF	TGTGCCAGCAGCCCCTCGGGACTGAGGACCATATACTTT
.	.	TRBV20-1	12	TRBJ1-4	CSARAPGQKLFF	TGCAGTGCTAGAGCACCTGGGCAAAAACTGTTTTTT
.	.	TRBV12-3/TRBV12-4	18	TRBJ2-7	CASNFWGGGEVGSYEQYF	TGTGCCAGCAATTTTTGGGGAGGGGGGGAGGTCGGGTCCTACGAGCAGTACTTC
.	many	TRBV29-1	14	TRBJ2-3	CSSGGGRGTDTQYF	TGCAGCTCCGGAGGGGGGAGGGGCACAGATACGCAGTATTTT
.	.	TRBV20-1	14	TRBJ2-1	CSAPYLARRNEQLF	TGCAGTGCTCCTTATCTAGCGCGCAGGAATGAGCAGCTCTTC
.	.	TRBV11-2	18	TRBJ2-1	CDSSLERLGRTCYNEQFF	TGTGACAGCAGCTTAGAACGTCTCGGGCGGACTTGCTACAATGAGCAGTTCTTC
.	large	TRBV11-3	13	TRBJ1-1	CASSPPANTEAFF	TGTGCCAGCAGCCCCCCGGCGAACACTGAAGCTTTCTTT
.	few	TRBV15	13	TRBJ1-1	CATRTWGGPEAFF	TGTGCCACCAGAACCTGGGGGGGCCCTGAAGCTTTCTTT
.	.	TRBV4-2	15	TRBJ2-1	CASNQVRGTDNEQFF	TGTGCCAGCAACCAAGTGCGCGGGACCGACAATGAGCAGTTCTTC
.	.	TRBV10-2	13	TRBJ1-1	CTSSVMGRTEAFF	TGCACCAGCAGTGTGATGGGGAGGACTGAAGCTTTCTTT
TRBD1	.	TRBV25-1	14	TRBJ1-5	CASSRQGTHRPQHF	TGTGCCAGCAGTCGACAGGGGACCCATCGGCCCCAGCATTTT
.	.	TRBV6-5	14	TRBJ2-2	CASRTISNTGKLFF	TGTGCCAGCAGGACAATATCGAACACAGGGAAGCTGTTTTTT
TRBD2	.	TRBV5-1	18	TRBJ2-5	CVSSLEGLAGNPRESQYF	TGCGTCAGCAGCTTGGAAGGACTAGCGGGGAACCCCAGAGAGAGCCAGTACTTC
TRBD2	.	TRBV11-3	15	TRBJ2-7	CASSQGTNEISEQYF	TGTGCCAGTAGCCAAGGGACTAATGAAATCTCCGAGCAGTACTTC
.	once	TRBV11-2	14	TRBJ2-5	CVSSLDRGGEAQYF	TGTGTCAGCAGCTTAGATAGGGGCGGGGAAGCCCAGTACTTC
.	.	TRBV12-5	18	TRBJ1-1	CASGLALSGVGGNNEALF	TGTGCTAGTGGTTTGGCCCTCTCCGGGGTCGGAGGAAACAATGAAGCTCTCTTT
.	.	TRBV11-2	15	TRBJ2-7	CASSLDQGAPNEHYF	TGTGCCAGCAGCTTAGATCAGGGAGCCCCCAACGAGCATTACTTC
.	.	TRBV12-3/TRBV12-4	12	TRBJ1-2	CASIITRRGYTF	TGTGCCAGCATCATTACACGGCGTGGCTACACATTC
.	many	TRBV14	12	TRBJ2-1	CASSQDFNEQFF	TGTGCCAGCAGCCAAGACTTTAATGAGCAGTTCTTC
TRBD1	once	TRBV2	13	TRBJ2-1	CASSVRGQSELFF	TGTGCCAGCAGTGTAAGGGGACAGTCCGAGCTGTTCTTC
.	once	TRBV4-1	14	TRBJ2-3	CASNQGASRDTHYF	TGCGCCAGCAACCAAGGGGCATCAAGAGATACGCATTATTTT
TRBD2	once	TRBV4-1	16	TRBJ2-7	CTSSRTLAVNGDEQYF	TGCACCAGCAGCCGGACACTAGCGGTAAATGGGGACGAGCAGTACTTC
.	.	TRBV29-1	12	TRBJ1-1	CDVVVERPEAFF	TGCGACGTTGTGGTGGAGAGGCCTGAAGCTTTCTTT
TRBD2	once	TRBV3-1	14	TRBJ2-7	CASSQVGGIYEQYF	TGTGCCAGCAGCCAAGTGGGGGGGATCTACGAGCAGTACTTC
.	.	TRBV6-5	16	TRBJ1-4	CASSYSSVTGGEKMFF	TGTGCCAGCAGTTACTCGTCTGTGACCGGAGGGGAAAAAATGTTTTTT
.	.	TRBV20-1	14	TRBJ2-5	CSAPGVGAQETQYF	TGCAGTGCCCCGGGTGTTGGGGCACAAGAGACCCAGTACTTC
.	.	TRBV4-1	13	TRBJ2-3	CAGSQQTPDTQYF	TGCGCCGGCAGCCAACAGACTCCAGATACGCAGTATTTT
TRBD1	many	TRBV12-3/TRBV12-4	16	TRBJ1-3	CASSSSDRVRGNTIYF	TGTGCCAGCAGTTCCTCCGACAGGGTTCGAGGAAACACCATATATTTT
.	.	TRBV11-2	13	TRBJ2-7	CASSPNSVHEQYF	TGTGCCAGCAGCCCGAACAGTGTCCACGAGCAGTACTTC
.	.	TRBV6-1	14	TRBJ2-1	CASNGTRELHEQFF	TGTGCCAGCAATGGGACACGGGAATTGCATGAGCAGTTCTTC
TRBD1	.	TRBV27	15	TRBJ2-7	CASSPRDSSYNEQYF	TGTGCCAGCAGTCCCAGGGACAGCTCCTACAATGAGCAGTACTTC
TRBD1	.	TRBV12-3/TRBV12-4	14	TRBJ1-4	CASISDRESEKLFF	TGTGCCAGCATATCGGACAGGGAGAGCGAAAAACTGTTTTTT
.	.	TRBV5-1	14	TRBJ1-4	CASRFVQPNEKLFF	TGCGCCAGCAGGTTTGTACAGCCGAATGAAAAACTGTTTTTT
TRBD1	.	TRBV10-3	14	TRBJ1-5	CAISGRDSNQPQPF	TGTGCCATCAGTGGGCGGGACAGCAATCAGCCCCAGCCTTTT
.	.	TRBV4-3	14	TRBJ1-2	CASSQDVGRDGYTF	TGCGCCAGTAGCCAAGATGTTGGCAGAGATGGCTACACCTTC
TRBD2	.	TRBV28	15	TRBJ2-7	CANSLLAGGPGQQYF	TGTGCCAACAGTCTATTAGCGGGAGGGCCGGGCCAGCAGTACTTC
.	.	TRBV6-6	14	TRBJ2-7	CVSRTHRDTREQYF	TGTGTCAGCAGAACCCACCGGGACACAAGAGAGCAGTACTTC
.	.	TRBV1	14	TRBJ2-7	CTSSPSGISYVQYF	TGCACCAGCAGCCCTAGCGGGATAAGCTACGTGCAGTACTTC
TRBD2	.	TRBV6-4	15	TRBJ2-1	CASSDSSGEYNEQIF	TGTGCCAGCAGTGACTCTAGCGGGGAATACAATGAGCAGATCTTC
.	.	TRBV6-6	14	TRBJ1-2	CASSPRRVSRRYTF	TGTGCCAGCAGCCCTAGACGGGTCTCGAGGCGCTACACTTTC
TRBD2	.	TRBV10-3	12	TRBJ2-1	CIIGREINEQFF	TGTATCATCGGGCGGGAGATCAATGAGCAGTTCTTC
TRBD2	.	TRBV10-3	13	TRBJ2-3	CGIRAGDTDRQYF	TGTGGCATCAGAGCGGGAGACACAGATAGGCAGTATTTT
.	.	TRBV28	16	TRBJ2-7	CARSLHVQGGSYEQYF	TGTGCCAGGAGTTTACATGTACAGGGAGGGTCCTACGAGCAGTACTTC
TRBD2	.	TRBV11-3	17	TRBJ2-1	CAGSLGILAGDRNEQFF	TGTGCCGGCAGCTTAGGCATCTTAGCGGGAGATAGAAATGAGCAGTTCTTC
TRBD1	.	TRBV11-2	15	TRBJ2-3	CANSLGQSSTDTQYF	TGTGCCAACAGCCTGGGACAGTCTAGCACAGATACGCAGTATTTT